These 17 T cell receptor beta chains were sequenced from one sample in a study of cytomegalovirus exposure and HLA in healthy donors. Assay used: immunoSEQ multiplex PCR; TCRdb lists only in-frame clones, some missing. This repertoire shows approximately 60,000 clones, 95% found once; its top ten account for more than 6.5%. Sequencing was carried out using PBMCs. The receptors come from a young woman in good health and CMV-seropositive.

This sequence joins TRBV4-3 and TRBJ2-7; TRBD2 might be the D (5 bases). Trimming left V 0 bases short and J 6 bases short, with 12 bases between. This CDR3 has 14 residues. Germline values: CDR1 LGHNA, CDR2 YSLEER. The CDR3 spells CASSQDLGRGEQYF. DNA for the CDR3: TGCGCCAGCAGCCAAGATCTAGGACGGGGCGAGCAGTACTTC.

V usage is TRBV18 and J usage is TRBJ1-1; D gene unclear. V lost 6 bases to trimming and J lost 6 bases, with 14 bases between them. From germline, CDR1 is KGHSH and CDR2 LQKENI. CDR3 length equals 13 residues. Here the CDR3 DNA reads TGTGCCAGCTCCCTCTTGGGCACCTCTGAAGCTTTCTTT. It yields the protein CASSLLGTSEAFF.

The CDR3 nucleotides are TGTGCCAGCACCCCGGTACAGGGAGATTCACCCCTCCACTTT. Translating it yields CASTPVQGDSPLHF. The rearrangement joins TRBV28 to TRBJ1-6; D may be TRBD1 (6 bases). The CDR3 runs to 14 residues. Germline assignment: CDR1 MDHEN and CDR2 SYDVKM. The ends were cut back, 7 bases at V and 8 bases at J, with 15 bases in the middle.

This clone has more than one count but fewer than ten. The chain uses TRBV19 and TRBJ2-7, with 10 bases fitting TRBD2. Germline CDR1 and CDR2: LNHDA and SQIVND (reference sequence). Trimming removed 4 bases from V and 3 bases from J; junction bases left unmatched: 9. The CDR3 loop spans 16 amino acids. The CDR3 DNA is TGTGCCAGTAGTACCTCGGCTAGCGGGAGAGACTACGAGCAGTACTTC. Protein: CASSTSASGRDYEQYF.

Written as DNA, the CDR3 is TGTGCCACCAGCCCACGGACAGGGAGAGGAGAAAAACTGTTTTTT. Translation gives CATSPRTGRGEKLFF. The chain uses TRBV15 and TRBJ1-4, with TRBD1 matching over 8 bases. V lost 5 bases to trimming and J lost 8 bases; unmatched junction nucleotides: 10. The CDR3 has 15 residues. From germline, CDR1 is LNHNV and CDR2 YYDKDF (reference sequence). The complete variable domain, with remaining parts taken from reference TRBV15 and TRBJ1-4, reads DAMVIQNPRYQVTQFGKPVTLSCSQTLNHNVMYWYQQKSSQAPKLLFHYYDKDFNNEADTPDNFQSRRPNTSFCFLDIRSPGLGDTAMYLCATSPRTGRGEKLFFGSGTQLSVL.

This chain connects TRBV7-2 to TRBJ1-1, with D unresolved. Trimming pared 1 base from V and 4 bases from J, leaving 10 bases between. Germline CDR1 and CDR2: SGHTA and FQGNSA. The length of the CDR3 is 14 residues. CDR3 DNA: TGTGCCAGCAGCTTAGAAGGGAGTGCCACTGAAGCTTTCTTT. Amino acid sequence: CASSLEGSATEAFF.

The rearrangement links TRBV5-1 to TRBJ2-3; D not resolved. Germline CDR1 reads SGHRS; CDR2 reads YFSETQ. V was shortened by 4 bases and J by 0 bases, with 9 bases between the two germline ends. CDR3 length equals 14 residues. The CDR3: CASSIQTSTDTQYF. The CDR3 nucleotides read TGCGCCAGCAGCATCCAGACTAGCACAGATACGCAGTATTTT.

This chain links TRBV2 with TRBJ1-1; 7 bases map to TRBD1. With V trimmed by 7 bases and J by 2 bases, 13 bases remained unmatched. The CDR3 is made up of 16 amino acids. Germline V gene sequence: CDR1 SNHLY, CDR2 FYNNEI. The CDR3 region is CASILRWDSLNTEAFF. CDR3 sequence (DNA): TGTGCCAGCATCCTTAGGTGGGACAGCCTTAACACTGAAGCTTTCTTT.

This clone was seen just once. The chain uses TRBV7-3 and TRBJ1-5; D call uncertain. Deletions cut 3 bases from V and 5 bases from J, with 8 bases between. The CDR3 has 13 amino acids. Germline CDR1 SGHTA, CDR2 FQGTGA. The CDR3 spells CASSLTTDQPQHF. The CDR3 coding sequence is TGTGCCAGCAGCTTGACGACTGATCAGCCCCAGCATTTT.

This chain connects TRBV6-1 to TRBJ2-1; D might be TRBD1 (5 bases). The CDR3 loop spans 14 amino acids. The V gene's germline CDR1 is MNHNS and CDR2 SASEGT. In DNA form, the CDR3 reads TGTGCAGGAAGGGGTTCCGAATTCTACAATGAGCAGTTCTTC. Residues: CAGRGSEFYNEQFF.

The gene calls are TRBV7-9 and TRBJ2-1; the match to TRBD1 covers 8 bases. Germline loops: CDR1 SEHNR, CDR2 FQNEAQ (reference sequence). This CDR3 has 15 residues. The trim removed 5 bases at V and 7 bases at J, leaving 10 bases unmatched. The CDR3 loop reads CASSLWTGNMNEQFF. CDR3 in DNA: TGTGCCAGCAGCCTCTGGACAGGGAACATGAATGAGCAGTTCTTC.

V is TRBV5-1 and J is TRBJ1-4, with D tentatively TRBD1 (6 bases). The germline CDR1 and CDR2 sequences are SGHRS and YFSETQ. The CDR3 has 18 amino acids. V gave up 1 base and J gave up 4 bases, with 20 bases separating them. CDR3 amino acids: CASSLLSGAAMGNEKLFF. In DNA form, the CDR3 reads TGCGCCAGCAGCTTGTTGTCAGGGGCGGCCATGGGTAATGAAAAACTGTTTTTT.

This chain joins TRBV7-2 and TRBJ1-5; 7 nucleotides line up with TRBD1. J lost 1 base, V lost 4 bases, and 7 bases had no gene match. Germline loops: CDR1 SGHTA, CDR2 FQGNSA. The CDR3 covers 16 residues. The CDR3, as DNA: TGTGCCAGCAGCTCGCGACAGGGTTCGAGCAATCAGCCCCAGCATTTT. Amino acids: CASSSRQGSSNQPQHF.

The J gene is TRBJ2-1, the V gene TRBV5-4; the match to TRBD1 covers 9 bases. Germline CDR1 is SGHNT and CDR2 is YYREEE (reference sequence). The CDR3 totals 15 residues. V was clipped by 7 bases and J by 0 bases; unmatched bases: 5. The CDR3 reads CASRDRGSSYNEQFF. For the CDR3, the DNA is TGTGCCAGCCGCGACAGGGGGAGCTCCTACAATGAGCAGTTCTTC.

This sequence joins TRBV19 and TRBJ1-5, with TRBD1 matching over 9 bases. Trimming at V came to 5 bases and at J to 2 bases, leaving 4 bases not matched to a gene. Germline CDR1 LNHDA, CDR2 SQIVND (reference sequence). The CDR3 sequence is 15 residues long. The DNA for the CDR3 is TGTGCCAGTAGTTCGGGACAGGGAGGCAATCAGCCCCAGCATTTT. Translation: CASSSGQGGNQPQHF.

The gene calls are TRBV5-6 and TRBJ1-6; unclear D gene. Germline V gene lookup returns CDR1 SGHDT and CDR2 YYEEEE. The CDR3 runs to 16 residues. Deletions cut 5 bases from V and 3 bases from J, with 15 bases between. The CDR3 reads CASRKYGPNYNSPLHF. As DNA, the CDR3 is TGTGCCAGCAGAAAGTATGGGCCGAACTATAATTCACCCCTCCACTTT.

This clone was detected only once. This rearrangement joins TRBV4-3 to TRBJ2-2, with TRBD1 matching 7 bases. From germline, CDR1 is LGHNA and CDR2 YSLEER. The junction had 4 bases not matched to a gene; V was cut back by 1 base and J by 5 bases. The CDR3 has 15 residues. The CDR3, as DNA: TGCGCCAGCAGCCAAGGAGGGACAGCGACCGGGGAGCTGTTTTTT. The encoded protein is CASSQGGTATGELFF.